The 20 T cell receptor beta chains reported below all come from one sample, sequenced in a study of shared T cell receptors in the human thymus. Generated by immunoSEQ multiplex PCR, the TCRdb table keeps only in-frame clones and is missing some. This sample has 500,000 to 750,000 clones, with over 75% found just once. A further study also used this sample, focusing on human thymus T cells.

The material sequenced was thymocytes. The receptors here all came from a boy less than two years old with a congenital heart defect.

The chain employs TRBV5-1 and TRBJ2-3, with 7 bases identical to TRBD1. Germline CDR1 and CDR2: SGHRS and YFSETQ. CDR3 length: 14 residues. V was clipped by 7 bases and J by 2 bases; unmatched bases: 7. CDR3 sequence: CASREDRYTDTQYF. Here the CDR3 DNA reads TGCGCCAGCCGAGAGGACAGGTACACAGATACGCAGTATTTT.

V is TRBV29-1 and J is TRBJ2-7, with D uncertain. Trimming took 5 bases from V and 3 from J, leaving 17 bases between them. Germline CDR1 SQVTM, CDR2 ANQGSEA. The CDR3 spans 14 residues. The CDR3 loop is CSVSRAQSGYEQYF. CDR3 nucleotide sequence: TGCAGCGTTTCCCGAGCCCAATCCGGCTACGAGCAGTACTTC.

The chain employs TRBV29-1 and TRBJ2-1, with 12 positions matching TRBD2. The CDR3 has 17 amino acids. Germline trimming cut 7 bases from V and 0 bases from J; bases unmatched to any gene: 10. Per the germline V gene, CDR1 is SQVTM and CDR2 is ANQGSEA. Here the CDR3 reads CSAWTSGTESSYNEQFF. The CDR3 DNA sequence: TGCAGCGCCTGGACTAGCGGGACCGAGAGCTCCTACAATGAGCAGTTCTTC.

The chain joins TRBV29-1 to TRBJ1-3; possibly TRBD1 for D (5 bases). CDR1 is SQVTM and CDR2 is ANQGSEA in the germline V gene. The CDR3 contains 15 residues. With 4 bases removed from V and 2 bases from J, the gap between germline ends came to 15 bases. CDR3 amino acids: CSVAVRDFPGNTIYF. The CDR3 region has the DNA TGCAGCGTTGCGGTCCGGGACTTCCCTGGAAACACCATATATTTT.

The gene calls are TRBV11-2 and TRBJ2-5; 9 positions match TRBD2. The CDR3 extends over 17 amino acids. Per germline, CDR1 SGHAT and CDR2 FQNNGV. The V gene end was trimmed by 5 bases and the J gene end by 5 bases; junction bases not matched to a gene: 15. The CDR3 DNA follows: TGTGCCAGCAGCCTGGGGGTGCGGCGGGAGGGCCGGGAGACCCAGTACTTC. Translating gives CASSLGVRREGRETQYF.

This chain uses TRBV28 with TRBJ2-1; tentative D call: TRBD2 (5 bases). Germline V gives CDR1 MDHEN, CDR2 SYDVKM. V lost 2 bases and J 1 base, leaving 21 bases between the germline ends. The CDR3 consists of 19 residues. This chain's CDR3 is CASSLTAVRLAGSYNEQFF. CDR3 coding DNA: TGTGCCAGCAGTTTAACGGCGGTTCGGCTAGCAGGATCCTACAATGAGCAGTTCTTC.

The rearrangement links TRBV30 to TRBJ2-7; D remains ambiguous. CDR1 and CDR2 from the germline V gene are GTSNPN and SVGIG (reference sequence). V lost 1 base and J 0 bases, leaving 10 bases between the germline ends. This CDR3 has 14 residues. CDR3 nucleotides: TGTGCCTGGAGTGGACGGGTTAGCTCCTACGAGCAGTACTTC. It encodes CAWSGRVSSYEQYF.

This chain joins TRBV28 and TRBJ2-7; TRBD1 is a possible D gene (5 bases). The CDR3 loop spans 14 amino acids. Germline V lookup: CDR1 MDHEN, CDR2 SYDVKM. V gave up 3 bases and J gave up 2 bases, with 11 bases separating them. The CDR3 coding sequence is TGTGCCAGCAGTTTTCCGGACACAACCTACGAGCAGTACTTC. Amino acids: CASSFPDTTYEQYF.

The chain has TRBV29-1 and TRBJ2-1; D perhaps matches TRBD2 (5 bases). The ends were cut back, 6 bases at V and 7 bases at J, with 13 bases in the middle. CDR1 and CDR2 (germline): SQVTM, ANQGSEA. The length of the CDR3 is 12 residues. CDR3 sequence: CSVGQEVNEQFF. CDR3 coding DNA: TGCAGCGTGGGCCAGGAGGTGAATGAGCAGTTCTTC.

This chain uses TRBV27 with TRBJ2-7, with 9 bases that match TRBD1. CDR1 MNHEY and CDR2 SMNVEV come from the germline V gene (reference sequence). The CDR3 runs to 12 residues. The CDR3 region is CAGDRETDEQYF. Written as DNA, the CDR3 is TGTGCGGGGGACAGGGAGACTGACGAGCAGTACTTC.

The V and J genes are TRBV27 and TRBJ1-5, with 7 nucleotides matching TRBD1. With 4 bases clipped from V and 7 bases from J, the junction kept 7 bases outside the gene matches. Germline lookup yields CDR1 MNHEY and CDR2 SMNVEV (reference sequence). This CDR3 is 14 amino acids long. CDR3 residues: CASSSRQGGQPQHF. CDR3 DNA: TGTGCCAGCAGTTCTAGACAGGGAGGCCAGCCCCAGCATTTT.

This clone was observed a handful of times. The rearrangement joins TRBV19 to TRBJ1-2; D might be TRBD1 (6 bases). The V end lost 7 bases, the J end lost 4 bases, and 22 bases lay between the germline ends. Germline V CDR1 and CDR2: LNHDA, SQIVND (reference sequence). This CDR3 spans 16 amino acids. In DNA form, the CDR3 reads TGTGCCAGTAAGGACATAACAGGGCAGAAACTCTATGGCTACACCTTC. It is translated as CASKDITGQKLYGYTF.

The chain is built from TRBV5-6 and TRBJ2-2; 8 bases align to TRBD2. V was clipped by 4 bases and J by 7 bases; unmatched bases: 9. The CDR3 is 15 amino acids. CDR1 and CDR2 from the germline V gene are SGHDT and YYEEEE. The CDR3 DNA is TGTGCCAGCAGCATCCCGGGAGGGCCGGGCGGGGAGCTGTTTTTT. Protein product: CASSIPGGPGGELFF. The full variable domain, its missing parts supplied by reference TRBV5-6 and TRBJ2-2, is DAGVTQSPTHLIKTRGQQVTLRCSPKSGHDTVSWYQQALGQGPQFIFQYYEEEERQRGNFPDRFSGHQFPNYSSELNVNALLLGDSALYLCASSIPGGPGGELFFGEGSRLTVL.

The chain combines TRBV11-2 with TRBJ2-7; no definite D call. This CDR3 spans 17 amino acids. Germline V lookup: CDR1 SGHAT, CDR2 FQNNGV. V lost 6 bases and J 0 bases, leaving 21 bases between the germline ends. The CDR3 DNA is TGTGCCAGCAGGGCGACCCCCTTTGGCTGGAGCTCCTACGAGCAGTACTTC. Its protein is CASRATPFGWSSYEQYF.

This sequence joins TRBV7-2 and TRBJ2-7, with 9 bases fitting TRBD2. The germline CDR1 and CDR2 sequences are SGHTA and FQGNSA. The CDR3 totals 14 residues. The ends lost 5 bases at V and 6 bases at J; junction bases unmatched: 8. CDR3 protein: CASSHSGLAPEQYF. CDR3 nucleotides: TGTGCCAGCAGCCACTCCGGACTAGCGCCCGAGCAGTACTTC.

This clone appeared a single time. The germline gene is not matched at one end of the junction; a read error may be the cause. J is TRBJ1-1 and V is TRBV28; D possibly corresponds to TRBD1 (5 bases). Germline CDR1 and CDR2: MDHEN and SYDVKM. CDR3 size: 14 residues. CDR3 DNA sequence: TGTGCCAGCACTTTAGGGTCAGGGATCCGGGAAGCTTTCTTT. Translation gives CASTLGSGIREAFF.

V usage is TRBV6-9 and J usage is TRBJ1-2; tentatively, D is TRBD1 (5 bases). Germline CDR1 MNHGY, CDR2 SVAAGI. The CDR3 is 11 residues long. V lost 6 bases and J 7 bases, leaving 9 bases between the germline ends. The CDR3 protein is CASRTGGGYTF. In nucleotides, the CDR3 is TGTGCCAGCAGGACGGGGGGTGGCTACACCTTC.

The chain combines TRBV19 with TRBJ2-3; D gene unclear. Trimming cost V 2 bases and J 0 bases, with 6 bases left between them. The CDR3 is 14 residues long. Germline V gene data show CDR1 as LNHDA and CDR2 as SQIVND (reference sequence). In DNA form, the CDR3 reads TGTGCCAGTAGTATACAAGCTAGCACAGATACGCAGTATTTT. Amino acids: CASSIQASTDTQYF. Looking up the rest from reference TRBV19 and TRBJ2-3 gives the full variable domain: DGGITQSPKYLFRKEGQNVTLSCEQNLNHDAMYWYRQDPGQGLRLIYYSQIVNDFQKGDIAEGYSVSREKKESFPLTVTSAQKNPTAFYLCASSIQASTDTQYFGPGTRLTVL.

The genes are TRBV18 and TRBJ2-2; possibly TRBD2 for D (6 bases). The CDR3 contains 15 residues. The germline V gene has CDR1 KGHSH and CDR2 LQKENI. The V end was cut by 0 bases, the J end by 6 bases, with 11 bases between. The CDR3 sequence: CASSPPYSGAGELFF. CDR3 bases: TGTGCCAGCTCACCACCGTATTCGGGGGCCGGGGAGCTGTTTTTT.

The chain joins TRBV28 to TRBJ2-7; TRBD2 is a possible D gene (6 bases). The CDR3 extends over 15 amino acids. Germline CDR1 MDHEN, CDR2 SYDVKM. V gave up 5 bases and J gave up 6 bases, with 20 bases separating them. CDR3 bases: TGTGCCAGCAGTCCCCGACTAGTGGAACGCTGCGAGCAGTACTTC. It translates to CASSPRLVERCEQYF.